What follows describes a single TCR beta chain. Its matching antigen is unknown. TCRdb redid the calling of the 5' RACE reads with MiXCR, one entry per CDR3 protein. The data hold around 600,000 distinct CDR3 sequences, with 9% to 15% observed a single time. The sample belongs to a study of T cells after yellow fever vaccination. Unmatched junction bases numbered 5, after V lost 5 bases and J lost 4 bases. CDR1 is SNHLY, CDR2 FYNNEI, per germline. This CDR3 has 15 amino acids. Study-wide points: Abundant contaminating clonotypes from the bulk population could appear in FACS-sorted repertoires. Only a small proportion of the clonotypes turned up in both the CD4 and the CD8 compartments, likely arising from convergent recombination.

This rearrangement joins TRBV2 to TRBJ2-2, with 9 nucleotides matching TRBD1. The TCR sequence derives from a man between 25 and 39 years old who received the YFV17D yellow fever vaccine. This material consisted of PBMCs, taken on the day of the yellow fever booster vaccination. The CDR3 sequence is CASSNRDRATGELFF. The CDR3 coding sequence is TGTGCCAGCAGTAACCGGGACAGGGCCACCGGGGAGCTGTTTTTT. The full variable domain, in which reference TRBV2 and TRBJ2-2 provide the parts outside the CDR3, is EPEVTQTPSHQVTQMGQEVILRCVPISNHLYFYWYRQILGQKVEFLVSFYNNEISEKSEIFDDQFSVERPDGSNFTLKIRSTKLEDSAMYFCASSNRDRATGELFFGEGSRLTVL.